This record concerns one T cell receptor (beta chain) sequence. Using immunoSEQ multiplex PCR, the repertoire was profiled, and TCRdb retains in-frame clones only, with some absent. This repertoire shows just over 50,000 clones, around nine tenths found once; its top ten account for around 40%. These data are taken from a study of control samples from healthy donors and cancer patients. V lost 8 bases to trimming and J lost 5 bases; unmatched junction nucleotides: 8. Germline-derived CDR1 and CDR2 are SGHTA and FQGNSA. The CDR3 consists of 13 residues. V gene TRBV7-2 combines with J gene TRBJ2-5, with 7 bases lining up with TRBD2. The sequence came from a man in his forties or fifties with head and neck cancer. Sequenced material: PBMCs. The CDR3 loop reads CASGRAGVETQYF. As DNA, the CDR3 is TGTGCCAGCGGTAGGGCGGGAGTGGAGACCCAGTACTTC.